This is a list of T cell receptor beta chains from one sample in a study of blood T cell repertoires in COVID-19. Profiling relied on immunoSEQ multiplex PCR, and the TCRdb table lists in-frame clones only, not all of them. The sample contains around 130,000 clones, 70% to 85% of which appear only once. What was sequenced was peripheral blood. These receptor sequences come from an elderly woman with acute or convalescent COVID-19. Both conserved end residues are part of each CDR3. Fields, in order: clone size, J gene, D gene, V gene, CDR3 protein, CDR3 DNA. A D gene is named only where the DNA matches it firmly. Rows give clone size only sometimes, using once, few, many, or a class for an expanded clone.

size: .; J: TRBJ2-5; D: TRBD1; V: TRBV2; CDR3: CASSETGQGGQETQYF; DNA: TGTGCCAGCAGCGAAACAGGACAGGGGGGACAAGAGACCCAGTACTTC
size: .; J: TRBJ1-2; D: .; V: TRBV2; CDR3: CASSVTGSGYGYTF; DNA: TGTGCCAGCAGCGTCACAGGGTCGGGCTATGGCTACACCTTC
size: .; J: TRBJ2-1; D: TRBD2; V: TRBV29-1; CDR3: CSVERTSGRTGEQFF; DNA: TGCAGCGTAGAAAGGACTAGCGGGAGGACCGGTGAGCAGTTCTTC
size: .; J: TRBJ1-2; D: TRBD1; V: TRBV4-1; CDR3: CASRSGGGYTF; DNA: TGCGCCAGCCGCTCAGGGGGGGGCTACACCTTC
size: .; J: TRBJ1-3; D: TRBD1; V: TRBV18; CDR3: CASSPGTGGLGNTIYF; DNA: TGTGCCAGCTCACCAGGGACAGGAGGCCTCGGAAACACCATATATTTT
size: .; J: TRBJ1-2; D: .; V: TRBV4-3; CDR3: CASSRGRGGERYTF; DNA: TGCGCCAGCAGCCGCGGTCGGGGAGGGGAGCGCTACACCTTC
size: .; J: TRBJ2-2; D: .; V: TRBV27; CDR3: CASSRLAGTGELFF; DNA: TGTGCCAGCAGCCGACTCGCGGGGACCGGGGAGCTGTTTTTT
size: once; J: TRBJ2-1; D: TRBD2; V: TRBV19; CDR3: CASSIRLAGANEQFF; DNA: TGTGCCAGTAGTATCCGTCTAGCGGGAGCCAATGAGCAGTTCTTC
size: .; J: TRBJ1-1; D: .; V: TRBV6-6; CDR3: CASSYPGTLVEAFF; DNA: TGTGCCAGCAGTTACCCCGGGACACTAGTTGAAGCTTTCTTT
size: .; J: TRBJ2-7; D: .; V: TRBV7-8; CDR3: CASSFLAEGSYEQYF; DNA: TGTGCCAGCAGCTTTTTGGCGGAAGGCTCCTACGAGCAGTACTTC
size: .; J: TRBJ1-1; D: .; V: TRBV6-5; CDR3: CASRHRESEAFF; DNA: TGTGCCAGCAGACACCGGGAGAGTGAAGCTTTCTTT
size: once; J: TRBJ2-5; D: TRBD1; V: TRBV11-2; CDR3: CASSYRDRPGETQYF; DNA: TGTGCCAGCAGCTACCGGGACAGACCAGGGGAGACCCAGTACTTC
size: .; J: TRBJ1-2; D: TRBD1; V: TRBV19; CDR3: CASSIGQGYGYTF; DNA: TGTGCCAGTAGTATAGGACAGGGCTATGGCTACACCTTC
size: .; J: TRBJ1-1; D: .; V: TRBV7-9; CDR3: CASSSKGGYTEAFF; DNA: TGTGCCAGCAGCTCTAAGGGCGGGTACACTGAAGCTTTCTTT
size: .; J: TRBJ2-6; D: TRBD1; V: TRBV11-2; CDR3: CASSPETGAFLSGANVLTF; DNA: TGTGCCAGCAGCCCGGAGACAGGGGCCTTCCTCTCTGGGGCCAACGTCCTGACTTTC
size: .; J: TRBJ2-5; D: .; V: TRBV18; CDR3: CASSGGAGETQYF; DNA: TGTGCCAGCTCGGGGGGGGCCGGAGAGACCCAGTACTTC
size: .; J: TRBJ2-1; D: TRBD2; V: TRBV19; CDR3: CASRTSDYYNEQFF; DNA: TGTGCCAGTAGGACTAGCGATTACTACAATGAGCAGTTCTTC
size: .; J: TRBJ2-5; D: TRBD1; V: TRBV4-3; CDR3: CASSQRGQGGGETQYF; DNA: TGCGCCAGCAGCCAAAGAGGACAGGGTGGGGGAGAGACCCAGTACTTC
size: .; J: TRBJ2-5; D: .; V: TRBV13; CDR3: CASSLRTGWQETQYF; DNA: TGTGCCAGCAGCCTCCGAACAGGGTGGCAAGAGACCCAGTACTTC
size: .; J: TRBJ1-6; D: .; V: TRBV19; CDR3: CASSTAASSYNSPLHF; DNA: TGTGCCAGTAGTACTGCAGCGAGCTCCTATAATTCACCCCTCCACTTT
size: .; J: TRBJ2-1; D: .; V: TRBV5-1; CDR3: CASSPRQGTNNEQFF; DNA: TGCGCCAGCAGCCCCAGACAGGGGACTAACAATGAGCAGTTCTTC
size: .; J: TRBJ2-3; D: .; V: TRBV6-5; CDR3: CASSYSNRGTDTQYF; DNA: TGTGCCAGCAGTTACTCGAACAGGGGCACAGATACGCAGTATTTT
size: .; J: TRBJ1-4; D: .; V: TRBV20-1; CDR3: CSARSGEKLFF; DNA: TGCAGTGCTAGGAGTGGTGAAAAACTGTTTTTT
size: .; J: TRBJ1-1; D: TRBD1; V: TRBV5-1; CDR3: CASSRGQPNTEAFF; DNA: TGCGCCAGCAGCCGGGGACAGCCGAACACTGAAGCTTTCTTT
size: few; J: TRBJ1-5; D: .; V: TRBV19; CDR3: CASSILGAGGNQPQHF; DNA: TGTGCCAGTAGTATACTGGGGGCAGGGGGCAATCAGCCCCAGCATTTT
size: .; J: TRBJ1-6; D: .; V: TRBV4-3; CDR3: CASSLAGRGSPLHF; DNA: TGCGCCAGCAGCCTGGCCGGGAGAGGTTCACCCCTCCACTTT
size: .; J: TRBJ2-7; D: .; V: TRBV5-6; CDR3: CASSLDREDYEQYF; DNA: TGTGCCAGCAGCTTGGATAGGGAGGACTACGAGCAGTACTTC
size: once; J: TRBJ1-4; D: .; V: TRBV2; CDR3: CASNREGEKLFF; DNA: TGTGCCAGCAACAGGGAAGGCGAAAAACTGTTTTTT
size: .; J: TRBJ2-2; D: .; V: TRBV19; CDR3: CASSMGGQITGELFF; DNA: TGTGCCAGTAGTATGGGTGGACAGATCACCGGGGAGCTGTTTTTT
size: .; J: TRBJ2-5; D: TRBD1; V: TRBV2; CDR3: CASSATTGTGYQETQYF; DNA: TGTGCCAGCAGTGCCACGACCGGGACAGGCTACCAAGAGACCCAGTACTTC
size: .; J: TRBJ1-2; D: TRBD1; V: TRBV15; CDR3: CATSTFPRGQYGYTF; DNA: TGTGCCACCAGCACCTTCCCCAGGGGACAGTACGGCTACACCTTC
size: .; J: TRBJ1-1; D: .; V: TRBV2; CDR3: CASSFGAEAFF; DNA: TGTGCCAGCAGTTTCGGGGCTGAAGCTTTCTTT
size: .; J: TRBJ1-4; D: TRBD1; V: TRBV19; CDR3: CASTMTGLNEKLFF; DNA: TGTGCCAGTACTATGACAGGGTTGAACGAAAAACTGTTTTTT
size: .; J: TRBJ2-7; D: TRBD2; V: TRBV5-1; CDR3: CASLRPGLAGGSYEQYF; DNA: TGCGCCAGCCTGCGCCCGGGACTAGCGGGGGGAAGCTACGAGCAGTACTTC
size: .; J: TRBJ1-2; D: .; V: TRBV3-1/TRBV3-2; CDR3: CASSQGGGGYTF; DNA: TGTGCCAGCAGCCAAGGGGGGGGCGGCTACACCTTC
size: .; J: TRBJ2-7; D: TRBD2; V: TRBV6-2/TRBV6-3; CDR3: CASSSSGRLYEQYF; DNA: TGTGCCAGCAGTTCTAGCGGGAGGCTCTACGAGCAGTACTTC
size: .; J: TRBJ1-2; D: TRBD1; V: TRBV12-3/TRBV12-4; CDR3: CASSATGGGGYTF; DNA: TGTGCCAGCAGCGCTACAGGGGGTGGGGGCTACACCTTC
size: .; J: TRBJ2-3; D: TRBD2; V: TRBV7-2; CDR3: CASSWGTSGGDTQYF; DNA: TGTGCCAGCAGCTGGGGGACTAGCGGTGGAGATACGCAGTATTTT
size: .; J: TRBJ1-5; D: TRBD1; V: TRBV28; CDR3: CASSWGAQGTNQPQHF; DNA: TGTGCCAGCAGTTGGGGGGCACAGGGGACAAATCAGCCCCAGCATTTT
size: .; J: TRBJ2-7; D: TRBD1; V: TRBV19; CDR3: CASSLDRGLSYEQYF; DNA: TGTGCCAGTAGTCTCGACAGGGGGCTCTCCTACGAGCAGTACTTC
size: few; J: TRBJ1-2; D: TRBD1; V: TRBV3-1/TRBV3-2; CDR3: CASSQDRAGGSYGYTF; DNA: TGTGCCAGCAGCCAAGATCGAGCAGGGGGAAGCTATGGCTACACCTTC
size: .; J: TRBJ2-1; D: .; V: TRBV18; CDR3: CASSPSTGSMGEQFF; DNA: TGTGCCAGCTCACCATCGACAGGATCGATGGGTGAGCAGTTCTTC
size: .; J: TRBJ1-5; D: .; V: TRBV3-1/TRBV3-2; CDR3: CASSRGRQQNQPQHF; DNA: TGTGCCAGCAGCCGAGGGCGGCAGCAGAATCAGCCCCAGCATTTT
size: .; J: TRBJ2-5; D: TRBD2; V: TRBV11-2; CDR3: CASSTGLAGQETQYF; DNA: TGTGCCAGCAGCACCGGACTAGCGGGTCAAGAGACCCAGTACTTC
size: .; J: TRBJ2-7; D: TRBD2; V: TRBV7-9; CDR3: CASSFGGGREAYEQYF; DNA: TGTGCCAGCAGCTTCGGGGGCGGGCGGGAGGCCTACGAGCAGTACTTC
size: .; J: TRBJ1-4; D: .; V: TRBV30; CDR3: CAVRRQGEKLFF; DNA: TGTGCCGTACGCCGGCAGGGGGAAAAACTGTTTTTT